The clone carrying this T cell receptor beta chain came up a few times. The data derive from a study of control samples from healthy donors and cancer patients. TCRdb's copy holds only in-frame clones and misses some; the assay was immunoSEQ multiplex PCR. The table includes 100,000 to 150,000 clones, roughly nine tenths detected once. The CDR3 spans 14 residues. Trimming removed 4 bases at V and 5 bases at J, with 13 bases between. The germline gives CDR1 SGDLS, CDR2 YYNGEE. The sample taken for sequencing was blood. The source of this sequence is a man aged 18 to 29 in good health. The chain joins TRBV9 to TRBJ1-5; maybe TRBD1 (6 bases). The CDR3 sequence is CASSQGTWDQPQHF. The DNA for the CDR3 is TGTGCCAGCAGCCAGGGGACTTGGGATCAGCCCCAGCATTTT. Full variable domain (outside the CDR3, taken from reference TRBV9 and TRBJ1-5): DSGVTQTPKHLITATGQRVTLRCSPRSGDLSVYWYQQSLDQGLQFLIQYYNGEERAKGNILERFSAQQFPDLHSELNLSSLELGDSALYFCASSQGTWDQPQHFGDGTRLSIL.